What follows describes a single TCR beta chain. Its recognized antigen is unknown. Base quality data are lacking; no much larger clone is found one base away. The source of the sample is a study of shared clonotypes between healthy human individuals (TCRdb year 2020). Regarding the study in general: The cohort comprised a couple of women and a few men aged 18 to 49 years. For each donor, CD4 naive and CD4 memory were each run on three plates, CD8 naive on two plates, and CD8 memory on one plate. Blood TCR repertoires of about five healthy adults were deeply sequenced to estimate repertoire size and the extent of clonotype sharing between individuals. Libraries were prepared and TCR repertoires were sequenced by different laboratories using diverse techniques, in order to increase sequencing depth and limit assay-specific biases. Between about 0.85 and 8.9 billion PBMCs per donor were obtained by leukapheresis.

Using the deep immunoSEQ assay, multiplex PCR amplified TCR CDR3 regions from genomic DNA. For each cell subset, the extracted genomic DNA was distributed evenly across all wells of several immunoSEQ 96-well plates, and each plate served as one replicate. For sorted subsets, roughly 200 ng genomic DNA, equal to 30,000 to 35,000 T cell genomes, was loaded into each replicate PCR. The purified libraries were quantified using a Qubit 3.0 fluorometer, sized with a Bioanalyzer 2100, and then quantified again using the KAPA Library Quantification kit. Every immunoSEQ 96-well plate was sequenced on a dedicated single-read 150-cycle Illumina NextSeq 550 flow cell. In the original analysis: The immunoSEQ output contained only junctional sequences without quality scores, so filtering could not match that applied to full-length reads. Sequences were annotated with PyIR, a Python wrapper for IgBLAST v1.9, using IMGT germline references to assign V/J genes and CDR3. Reads were removed for weak V/J assignments (E-value above 1e-6), missing CDR3, stop codons, out-of-frame junctions, or ambiguous translated residues. V3J clonotypes were defined by identical inferred V gene, J gene, and CDR3 amino acid sequence. The percentage overlap between two repertoires was calculated by dividing the number of shared unique clonotypes by the size of the smaller repertoire. Repertoire richness was assessed with RTK rarefaction, the Chao1 estimator, and Recon v2.1 estimates of unobserved clonotypes. OLGA was used to compute generation probabilities for all TCRbeta clonotypes that the gDNA method yielded from a handful of donors. The table comes from immuneACCESS by way of TCRdb, which keeps in-frame sequences with V and J called. Part of the clones is missing from these tables; in studies checked, under half for an unresolved V gene and the rest for unknown reasons. The V and J calls and clone size come from that table; D and trimming were worked out from the DNA. A total of 2,500,000 or so clones appear in this sample, 85% to 95% of them only once. The ten largest make up around 0.35% of the sample.

Healthy HIV-negative adults with no recently reported acute infections or vaccinations were included as donors. Every donor was a Caucasian adult residing in Nashville, Tennessee, USA. CD4+ T cells were enriched through magnetic negative selection, after which naive cells were positively selected on CD45RA and the remaining negative fraction served as the memory subset. Blood was collected by leukapheresis, and PBMCs were isolated by Ficoll-Histopaque density gradient centrifugation and then cryopreserved in liquid nitrogen vapor phase. Analytical flow cytometry was used to check the purity and quantity of each magnetically sorted T cell population. Genomic DNA was isolated from each sorted fraction and quantified by UV absorbance on a Nanodrop 2000c. General study outcomes and caveats: The small number of donors limited the genetic and exposure-history diversity represented. Naive subsets generally had larger estimated clonotype richness than memory subsets did. Sampling was limited to blood, and TCR repertoires in tissue likely differ from TCR repertoires in blood. About 5% of naive CD4, 3.5% of naive CD8, roughly 2.4% of memory CD4, and about 0.4% of memory CD8 clonotypes were shared across several donors. Pairwise subsampling indicated that sequencing depth was expected to affect the degree of clonotype sharing among donors. Compared with non-shared clonotypes, clonotypes shared by all four sorted-subset donors had higher generation probabilities. Incomplete sequencing was indicated by rarefaction of sorted-subset datasets, despite the large sequencing depth.

Material: naive CD4+ T cells from PBMCs. The cell subset or site label, read with the paper, signifies: CD45RA+ positively selected. This TCR derives from a man younger than 35 in good health. Some clones in this sample may be carry-over from other donors' samples.

The CDR3 protein sequence reads: CASSLGGPAAGYTF. The DNA sequence is given as TGCGCCAGCAGCTTGGGAGGCCCGGCGGCGGGCTACACCTTC. The chain couples TRBV5-1 to TRBJ1-2, with the D gene not clear enough to name. The junction carries 14 bases between V and J, which are trimmed by 0 bases and 8 bases respectively. CDR1 and CDR2 were assigned from the germline V gene as SGHRS and YFSETQ. From the cysteine through the phenylalanine, the CDR3 covers 14 amino acids. Here the CDR3 DNA is all that survives: 42 bases in frame from base 1.